The next 31 T cell receptor beta chains were all read from a single sample in a study of T cell repertoires in cytomegalovirus infection. TCRdb ran MiXCR on the reads and lists one entry per CDR3 protein. The sample consists of about 300,000 distinct CDR3 sequences, about 9.1% of them appearing once. Sequencing was performed on PBMCs. All receptors come from a human donor in good health (CMV status not recorded). Some clones in this sample may be carry-over from other donors' samples.

This clonotype was seen many times. The CDR3 loop is CSAIEVGGGGQPQHF. CDR3 nucleotides: TGCAGTGCTATTGAAGTAGGGGGCGGAGGTCAGCCCCAGCATTTT. The chain has TRBV20-1 and TRBJ1-5; 7 bases are shared with TRBD1. The CDR3 length is 15 residues. Per germline, CDR1 DFQATT and CDR2 SNEGSKA (reference sequence). With 4 bases clipped from V and 6 bases from J, the junction kept 12 bases outside the gene matches.

This clonotype has a count of ten or more. This chain links TRBV18 with TRBJ2-5; D is uncertain. Per germline, CDR1 KGHSH and CDR2 LQKENI. This CDR3 region has 11 residues. V shed 6 bases and J shed 4 bases, with 6 bases lying between them. The CDR3 here is CASSTGETQYF. CDR3 coding DNA: TGTGCCAGCTCCACGGGAGAGACCCAGTACTTC.

The chain combines TRBV6-5 with TRBJ1-5; 10 nucleotides agree with TRBD1. Looked up from germline, CDR1 is MNHEY and CDR2 is SVGAGI. CDR3 size: 14 residues. Unmatched junction bases numbered 6, after V lost 6 bases and J lost 7 bases. The CDR3 reads CASSYGTGVQPQHF. The CDR3 DNA follows: TGTGCCAGCAGCTATGGGACAGGGGTACAGCCCCAGCATTTT.

This clonotype was counted at least ten times. The chain has TRBV6-1 and TRBJ2-7, with D perhaps matching TRBD2 (5 bases). The germline V and J ends were trimmed by 6 bases and 0 bases, with 12 bases remaining between them. CDR1 is MNHNS, CDR2 SASEGT, per germline. CDR3 length: 14 residues. The CDR3 nucleotides are TGTGCCAGCAGGGCCGATCGGGGCTCCTACGAGCAGTACTTC. Translating gives CASRADRGSYEQYF.

This clonotype has at least ten counts. This chain uses TRBV20-1 with TRBJ2-6; a weak D match, TRBD1 (5 bases). The germline V gene has CDR1 DFQATT and CDR2 SNEGSKA (reference sequence). The V and J ends lost 2 bases and 0 bases respectively, with 8 bases between them. The CDR3 loop spans 15 amino acids. CDR3: CSARLQGSGANVLTF. The CDR3 region has the DNA TGCAGTGCTAGACTCCAGGGCTCTGGGGCCAACGTCCTGACTTTC.

The sample holds many counts of this clonotype. V usage is TRBV28 and J usage is TRBJ1-3; TRBD1 aligns across 7 bases. The V gene end was trimmed by 5 bases and the J gene end by 0 bases; junction bases not matched to a gene: 7. The CDR3 is 16 residues long. CDR1 and CDR2 from the germline V gene are MDHEN and SYDVKM. DNA of the CDR3: TGTGCCAGCAGTGGGTGGGACAGAAGCTCTGGAAACACCATATATTTT. This encodes CASSGWDRSSGNTIYF.

This clonotype was detected ten times or more. The chain carries TRBV7-2 and TRBJ1-2, with D possibly matching TRBD1 (5 bases). V lost 4 bases and J 5 bases, leaving 11 bases between the germline ends. The CDR3 is made up of 13 amino acids. Germline CDR1 is SGHTA and CDR2 is FQGNSA. CDR3 sequence: CASSSTGSYGYTF. The DNA for the CDR3 is TGTGCCAGCAGCTCAACAGGATCTTATGGCTACACCTTC.

This clonotype was detected many times. The V gene is TRBV5-6, the J gene TRBJ1-3; TRBD1 matches 7 bases. Germline CDR1 reads SGHDT; CDR2 reads YYEEEE. J was trimmed by 4 bases and V by 2 bases; bases with no gene match: 3. This CDR3 is built from 14 residues. Here the CDR3 reads CASSFGTAGNTIYF. The CDR3, as DNA: TGTGCCAGCAGCTTCGGGACAGCGGGAAACACCATATATTTT.

This clonotype was seen repeatedly, ten times or more. The gene calls are TRBV14 and TRBJ2-2, with TRBD2 identical over 14 bases. The CDR3 runs to 18 residues. Germline CDR1 and CDR2: SGHDN and FVKESK. Unmatched junction bases numbered 5, after V lost 2 bases and J lost 3 bases. Here the CDR3 reads CASSQSGLAGVYTGELFF. DNA for the CDR3: TGTGCCAGCAGCCAATCGGGACTAGCGGGGGTCTACACCGGGGAGCTGTTTTTT.

The sample holds many counts of this clonotype. Written as DNA, the CDR3 is TGTGCCAGCAGCGACCGGGACACTTATGGCTACACCTTC. Translation: CASSDRDTYGYTF. The V call is TRBV7-8, the J call TRBJ1-2, with D possibly matching TRBD1 (6 bases). Germline-derived CDR1 and CDR2 are SGHVS and FQNEAQ. This CDR3 comprises 13 residues. Trimming pared 5 bases from V and 5 bases from J, leaving 12 bases between.

This clonotype appeared many times. CDR3 amino acids: CASSPAAVNQPQHF. Here the CDR3 DNA reads TGTGCCAGCAGTCCCGCCGCGGTCAATCAGCCCCAGCATTTT. The chain has TRBV28 and TRBJ1-5; D remains unclear. The CDR3 totals 14 residues. V lost 5 bases, J lost 3 bases, and 11 bases lay in between. The germline gives CDR1 MDHEN, CDR2 SYDVKM.

This clonotype was counted a few times. V is TRBV7-3 and J is TRBJ2-2, with D perhaps TRBD1 (5 bases). Per germline, CDR1 SGHTA and CDR2 FQGTGA. The CDR3 loop spans 14 amino acids. The V gene lost 6 bases and the J gene lost 3 bases, with 11 bases spanning the gap. The CDR3 DNA is TGTGCCAGCAGGCAATCCAGGGACACCGGGGAGCTGTTTTTT. It translates to CASRQSRDTGELFF.

This clonotype was observed a few times. The chain recombines TRBV20-1 with TRBJ2-3; 12 bases match TRBD2. Germline values: CDR1 DFQATT, CDR2 SNEGSKA (reference sequence). The CDR3 runs 14 residues. V lost 0 bases, J lost 8 bases, and 3 bases stayed unmatched. As DNA, the CDR3 is TGCAGTGCTAGAGAAGGACTAGCGGGGACTACGCAGTATTTT. Protein sequence: CSAREGLAGTTQYF.

This clonotype occurred many times. The chain uses TRBV6-1 and TRBJ2-3, with 7 bases fitting TRBD1. Germline assignment: CDR1 MNHNS and CDR2 SASEGT. V lost 5 bases, J lost 2 bases, and 4 bases stayed unmatched. CDR3 length: 14 amino acids. The DNA of the CDR3 is TGTGCCAGCAGTCAAGACAGGGCCACAGATACGCAGTATTTT. As protein: CASSQDRATDTQYF.

This clonotype appeared a few times. The chain employs TRBV29-1 and TRBJ2-1, with 9 positions matching TRBD1. CDR1 SQVTM and CDR2 ANQGSEA come from the germline V gene. Losses at the gene ends were 6 bases for V and 12 bases for J; bases not matched to a gene: 9. This CDR3 comprises 12 residues. CDR3 nucleotides: TGCAGCGTAGGGGGACAGGGAAGGGGGCAGTTCTTC. It translates to CSVGGQGRGQFF.

This sequence joins TRBV15 and TRBJ2-5; D ambiguous. The ends were cut back, 0 bases at V and 1 base at J, with 9 bases in the middle. Germline V CDR1 and CDR2: LNHNV, YYDKDF (reference sequence). The CDR3 is 15 residues long. CDR3 sequence: CATSRDRPPQETQYF. The CDR3 nucleotides read TGTGCCACCAGCAGAGATCGTCCCCCCCAAGAGACCCAGTACTTC.

This clonotype was recorded at least ten times. The rearrangement links TRBV10-2 to TRBJ2-1; D perhaps matches TRBD2 (5 bases). V lost 2 bases and J lost 8, with 10 bases in between. CDR3 length: 13 amino acids. Germline CDR1 and CDR2: WSHSY and SAAADI. CDR3 in amino acids: CASSERGWDEQFF. The CDR3 DNA follows: TGCGCCAGCAGTGAGCGGGGTTGGGATGAGCAGTTCTTC.

With regard to this clonotype: A read error is possible here, since a much larger clone lies one base away. This chain joins TRBV14 and TRBJ1-4; D not certain. The germline V gene has CDR1 SGHDN and CDR2 FVKESK. The CDR3 totals 13 residues. Trimming took off 0 bases at V and 9 bases at J, with 8 bases between the two ends. The CDR3 reads CASSQDLEKKLFF. CDR3 bases: TGTGCCAGCAGCCAAGATTTAGAAAAAAAACTGTTTTTT.

In this sample, this clonotype turned up many times. The V call is TRBV2, the J call TRBJ2-2; no reliable D call. The CDR3 contains 12 residues. Per germline, CDR1 SNHLY and CDR2 FYNNEI. V lost 5 bases, J lost 6 bases, and 7 bases lay in between. Here the CDR3 reads CASSTFAGELFF. DNA of the CDR3: TGTGCCAGCAGTACGTTTGCCGGGGAGCTGTTTTTT.

This clonotype has at least ten counts. The gene calls are TRBV6-1 and TRBJ2-5, with D perhaps matching TRBD2 (6 bases). The germline V and J ends were trimmed by 7 bases and 1 base, with 16 bases remaining between them. Germline lookup yields CDR1 MNHNS and CDR2 SASEGT. This CDR3 region has 15 residues. CDR3 bases: TGTGCCAGCATCCCCTGGCGGGGTGGCCAAGAGACCCAGTACTTC. This sequence encodes CASIPWRGGQETQYF.

This clonotype has ten or more counts. The chain carries TRBV7-3 and TRBJ2-5; TRBD2 matches at 8 bases. Germline loops: CDR1 SGHTA, CDR2 FQGTGA. The CDR3 totals 17 residues. After removal of 4 bases from V and 5 bases from J, the junction contained 15 bases not matched to a gene. The CDR3 nucleotides are TGTGCCAGCAGCTCCAGTACCCCCGGGACTAGAGCGGAGACCCAGTACTTC. Translation gives CASSSSTPGTRAETQYF.

This clonotype was observed many times. This chain uses TRBV28 with TRBJ2-7, with D possibly matching TRBD1 (6 bases). Trimming cost V 4 bases and J 2 bases, with 9 bases left between them. This CDR3 is built from 13 residues. Germline CDR1 is MDHEN and CDR2 is SYDVKM. The CDR3 here is CASSSTGPYEQYV. CDR3 in DNA: TGTGCCAGCAGTTCTACAGGGCCCTACGAGCAGTACGTC.

The genes are TRBV19 and TRBJ2-7; either TRBD1 or TRBD2 may supply D (5 bases each). Looked up from germline, CDR1 is LNHDA and CDR2 is SQIVND (reference sequence). The CDR3 has 14 amino acids. Trimming removed 5 bases at V and 1 base at J, with 12 bases between. CDR3 in amino acids: CASSAPEGSYEQYV. The CDR3 DNA is TGTGCCAGTAGTGCGCCAGAGGGGTCCTACGAGCAGTACGTC.

This chain links TRBV7-9 with TRBJ1-5; 7 bases fit TRBD1. This CDR3 has 18 residues. The germline V gene encodes CDR1 SEHNR and CDR2 FQNEAQ (reference sequence). The V gene end was trimmed by 1 base and the J gene end by 0 bases; junction bases not matched to a gene: 9. The CDR3 loop is CASSLEVGQLLSNQPQHF. Here the CDR3 DNA reads TGTGCCAGCAGCTTAGAGGTGGGACAGCTTCTTAGCAATCAGCCCCAGCATTTT.

This clonotype has at least ten counts. The chain links TRBV6-1 to TRBJ2-2; TRBD1 matches 7 bases. The junction had 6 bases not matched to a gene; V was cut back by 5 bases and J by 3 bases. Looked up from germline, CDR1 is MNHNS and CDR2 is SASEGT. This CDR3 is 15 amino acids long. The CDR3 bases are TGTGCCAGCAGTCTCAGGGGGACACACACCGGGGAGCTGTTTTTT. It specifies CASSLRGTHTGELFF.

The rearrangement uses TRBV25-1 and TRBJ2-2; D might be TRBD1 (6 bases). Germline V gene lookup returns CDR1 MGHDK and CDR2 SYGVNS. V lost 5 bases to trimming and J lost 5 bases, with 15 bases between them. The CDR3 runs 15 residues. This chain's CDR3 is CASSRAPRGTGELFF. The CDR3 bases are TGTGCCAGCAGTAGAGCCCCCAGGGGAACCGGGGAGCTGTTTTTT.

This clonotype appeared many times. This chain joins TRBV28 and TRBJ2-5; 7 bases fit TRBD1. CDR3 length: 14 amino acids. Germline lookup yields CDR1 MDHEN and CDR2 SYDVKM. The V and J ends lost 6 bases and 7 bases, in that order; junction bases with no gene match: 11. The CDR3 region has the DNA TGTGCCAGCAGGCTAGACAGGGTGGGGTCGACCCAGTACTTC. Translated, it gives CASRLDRVGSTQYF. Variable domain in full (rest from reference TRBV28 and TRBJ2-5): DVKVTQSSRYLVKRTGEKVFLECVQDMDHENMFWYRQDPGLGLRLIYFSYDVKMKEKGDIPEGYSVSREKKERFSLILESASTNQTSMYLCASRLDRVGSTQYFGPGTRLLVL.

The V call is TRBV28, the J call TRBJ1-2; D is unclear. Germline-derived CDR1 and CDR2 are MDHEN and SYDVKM. The CDR3 sequence is 13 residues long. V was trimmed by 2 bases and J by 7 bases, leaving 11 bases between them. CDR3: CASSLPPPPGYTF. The DNA for the CDR3 is TGTGCCAGCAGTTTACCCCCGCCGCCTGGCTACACCTTC.

This clonotype was counted many times. V is TRBV20-1 and J is TRBJ1-2; no firm D call. Germline V gene data show CDR1 as DFQATT and CDR2 as SNEGSKA (reference sequence). Trimming took 1 base from V and 2 from J, leaving 8 bases between them. This CDR3 contains 13 residues. CDR3 coding DNA: TGCAGTGCTAGAGTAAAGGAGAACTATGGCTACACCTTC. Its protein is CSARVKENYGYTF.

There are many counts of this clonotype. This chain joins TRBV7-2 and TRBJ1-1, with TRBD1 as a possible D gene (6 bases). Germline V lookup: CDR1 SGHTA, CDR2 FQGNSA. V was pared by 3 bases and J by 10 bases, with 12 bases between. The CDR3 has 12 residues. The CDR3 is CASSLRTGRAFF. CDR3 bases: TGTGCCAGCAGCTTGCGTACAGGGCGAGCTTTCTTT.

The rearrangement joins TRBV28 to TRBJ2-7; D possibly uses TRBD1 or TRBD2 (5 bases each). The germline V gene encodes CDR1 MDHEN and CDR2 SYDVKM. This CDR3 spans 11 amino acids. The CDR3 sequence is CASSTGRLPDV. The CDR3 coding sequence is TGTGCCAGCAGTACGGGACGGCTCCCGGACGTC.